A selection of T cell receptor beta chains follows, all from one sample in a study of T cells in narcolepsy. The protocol was immunoSEQ multiplex PCR, while the TCRdb copy is restricted to in-frame clones and leaves out a portion. The sample records tens of thousands of clones, around 88% being singletons. The source material was CD45RA- memory CD4+ T cells from PBMCs. The source is a human donor with narcolepsy. CDR3s include the opening cysteine and the closing phenylalanine or tryptophan.

v_gene	CDR3aa
TRBV5-1	CASSLGQPNSPLHF
TRBV29-1	CSGQEGYGYTF
TRBV7-9	CASSRLGEQFF
TRBV7-7	CASSQDKNYGYTF
TRBV30	CAWKDRAITDTQYF
TRBV7-8	CASSPAGGIGELFF
TRBV19	CASSIVREFMNTEAFF
TRBV5-4	CASSLPPGPGHEQYF
TRBV4-3	CASSQAGTGSTDTQYF
TRBV7-8	CASSLAEGIYGYTF
TRBV6-5	CASSPGVGSSYEQYF
TRBV6-5	CAIGGNYGYTF
TRBV19	CASTPAGPYGYTF
TRBV10-1	CASSEPGSGGSNEQFF
TRBV7-7	CASSHRTANTGELFF
TRBV6-1	CASSEAGYGNTIYF
TRBV19	CASSSGFISGANVLTF
TRBV5-5	CASSLFGDQETQYF
TRBV2	CASSQDYGYTF
TRBV7-9	CASSWDSSRGAFF
TRBV6-1	CASSGMDTEAFF
TRBV6-5	CASSGTGANYGYTF
TRBV5-1	CASSLGGGETQYF
TRBV2	CASGPLAPLDEQFF
TRBV10-3	CAISALSRRLGNEQYF
TRBV5-1	CASSLAKASGSGETQYF
TRBV7-3	CASSFGQGSQPQHF
TRBV7-2	CASSSGQGAVGNTIYF
TRBV5-4	CASSPGTDSNQPQHF
TRBV4-1	CASSQDYETQYF
TRBV4-2	CASSQAGLNYEQFF
TRBV5-1	CASSRGVAEKLFF
TRBV6-1	CASSDSGAPTDTQYF
TRBV18	CASSPGQGLSGELFF
TRBV7-3	CASSLWNTGELFF
TRBV2	CASSEVGRTEAFF
TRBV18	CASSPQEGLAFF
TRBV29-1	CSVPGASLFEAFF
TRBV29-1	CSLSSSSYNEQFF
TRBV7-2	CVSSLGGGNQETQYF
TRBV18	CASSPPLNSDGARTF
TRBV5-1	CASSLLAQGYEQYF
TRBV7-9	CATGGPGELFF
TRBV5-4	CASSAGTSGVQETQYF
TRBV28	CASSPLRGQGNQPQHF
TRBV25-1	CASSESVIQETQYF
TRBV4-3	CASSLGQLHTDTQYF
TRBV29-1	CSVAGGTGANVLTF
TRBV20-1	CSARDSYEQYF
TRBV15	CATSRERAGWVNEQFF
TRBV4-1	CASSQGQGGGGQPQHF
TRBV11-3	CASSTITNSYEQYF
TRBV7-3	CASSPQGQAATEAFF
TRBV29-1	CSVVWETQYF
TRBV5-6	CASSLAGGSYNSPLHF